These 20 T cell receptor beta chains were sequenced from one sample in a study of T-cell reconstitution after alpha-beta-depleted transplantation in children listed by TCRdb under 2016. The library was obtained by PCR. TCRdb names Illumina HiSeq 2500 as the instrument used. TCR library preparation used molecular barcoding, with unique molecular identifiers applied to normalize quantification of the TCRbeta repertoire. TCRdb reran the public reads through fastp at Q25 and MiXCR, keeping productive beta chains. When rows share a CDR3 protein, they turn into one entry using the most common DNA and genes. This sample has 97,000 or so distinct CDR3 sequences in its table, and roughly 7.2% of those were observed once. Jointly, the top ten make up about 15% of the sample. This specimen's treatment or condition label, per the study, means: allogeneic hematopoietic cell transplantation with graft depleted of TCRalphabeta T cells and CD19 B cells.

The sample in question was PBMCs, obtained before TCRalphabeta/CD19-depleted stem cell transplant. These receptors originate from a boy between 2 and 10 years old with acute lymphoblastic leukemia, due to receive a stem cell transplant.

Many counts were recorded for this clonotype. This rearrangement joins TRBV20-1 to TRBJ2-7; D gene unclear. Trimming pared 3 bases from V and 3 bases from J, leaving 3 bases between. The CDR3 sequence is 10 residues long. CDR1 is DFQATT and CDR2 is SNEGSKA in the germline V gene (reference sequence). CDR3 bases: TGCAGTGCTAGGGTCTACGAGCAGTACTTC. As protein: CSARVYEQYF.

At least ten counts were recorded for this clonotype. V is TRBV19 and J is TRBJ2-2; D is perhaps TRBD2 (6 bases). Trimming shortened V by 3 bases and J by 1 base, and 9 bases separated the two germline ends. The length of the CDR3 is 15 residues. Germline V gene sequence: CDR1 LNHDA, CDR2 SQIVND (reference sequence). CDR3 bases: TGTGCCAGTAGTATGTGGCGGGGGAACACCGGGGAGCTGTTTTTT. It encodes CASSMWRGNTGELFF.

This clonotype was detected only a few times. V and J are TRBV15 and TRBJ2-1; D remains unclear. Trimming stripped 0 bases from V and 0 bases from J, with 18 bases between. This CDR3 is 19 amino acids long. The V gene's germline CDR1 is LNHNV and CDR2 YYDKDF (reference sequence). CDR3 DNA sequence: TGTGCCACCAGCAGAGACAATATTCGGACCCTTAGCTCCTACAATGAGCAGTTCTTC. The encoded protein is CATSRDNIRTLSSYNEQFF.

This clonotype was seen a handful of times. CDR3: CASTMTGPQGEQFF. CDR3 in DNA: TGTGCCAGCACCATGACGGGGCCGCAGGGTGAGCAGTTCTTC. This chain uses TRBV5-4 with TRBJ2-1, with D perhaps assigned TRBD1 or TRBD2 (5 bases each). Germline V CDR1 and CDR2: SGHNT, YYREEE (reference sequence). The CDR3 loop spans 14 amino acids. Trimming left V 6 bases short and J 9 bases short, with 19 bases between.

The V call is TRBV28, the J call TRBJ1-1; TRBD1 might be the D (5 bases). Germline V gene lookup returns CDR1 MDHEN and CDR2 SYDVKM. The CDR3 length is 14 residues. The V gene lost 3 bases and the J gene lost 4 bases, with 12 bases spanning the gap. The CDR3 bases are TGTGCCAGCAGTTTTTACAGGTCCGGCACTGAAGCTTTCTTT. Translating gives CASSFYRSGTEAFF.

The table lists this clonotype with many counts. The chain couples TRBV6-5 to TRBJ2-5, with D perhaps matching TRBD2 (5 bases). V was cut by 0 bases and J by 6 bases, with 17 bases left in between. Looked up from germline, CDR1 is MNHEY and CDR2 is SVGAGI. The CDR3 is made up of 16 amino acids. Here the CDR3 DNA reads TGTGCCAGCAGTTACTCGCCCGGAGAGGGTGGGCAGACCCAGTACTTC. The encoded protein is CASSYSPGEGGQTQYF.

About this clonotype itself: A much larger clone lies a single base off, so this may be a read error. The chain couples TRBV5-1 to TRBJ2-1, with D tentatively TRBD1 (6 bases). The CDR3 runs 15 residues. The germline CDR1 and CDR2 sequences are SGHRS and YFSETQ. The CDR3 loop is CTSSLTYRAYNEQFF. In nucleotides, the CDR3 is TGCACCAGCAGCTTGACCTACAGGGCCTACAATGAGCAGTTCTTC.

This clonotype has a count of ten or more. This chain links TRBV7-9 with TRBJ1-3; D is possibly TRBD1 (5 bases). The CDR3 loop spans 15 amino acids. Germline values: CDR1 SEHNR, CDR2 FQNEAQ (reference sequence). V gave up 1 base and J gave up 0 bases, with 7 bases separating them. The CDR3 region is CASSLEGDSGNTIYF. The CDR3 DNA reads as TGTGCCAGCAGCTTAGAAGGGGACTCTGGAAACACCATATATTTT.

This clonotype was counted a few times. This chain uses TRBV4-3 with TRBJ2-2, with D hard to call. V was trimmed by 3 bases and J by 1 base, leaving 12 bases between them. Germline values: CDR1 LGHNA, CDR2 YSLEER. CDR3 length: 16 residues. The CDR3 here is CASSHSPPGNTGELFF. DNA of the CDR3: TGCGCCAGCAGCCACTCCCCCCCGGGGAACACCGGGGAGCTGTTTTTT.

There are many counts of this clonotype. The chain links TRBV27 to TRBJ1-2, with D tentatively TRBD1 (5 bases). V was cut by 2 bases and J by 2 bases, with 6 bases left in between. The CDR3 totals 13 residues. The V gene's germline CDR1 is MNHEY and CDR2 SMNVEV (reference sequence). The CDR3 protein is CASSLKGNYGYTF. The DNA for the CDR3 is TGTGCCAGCAGTTTAAAGGGGAACTATGGCTACACCTTC.

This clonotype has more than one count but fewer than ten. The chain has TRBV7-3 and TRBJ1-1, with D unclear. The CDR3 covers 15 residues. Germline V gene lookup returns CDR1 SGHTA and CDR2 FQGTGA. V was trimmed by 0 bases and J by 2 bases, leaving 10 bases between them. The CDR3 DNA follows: TGTGCCAGCAGCTTAACGCTGGCAGACAACACTGAAGCTTTCTTT. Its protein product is CASSLTLADNTEAFF.

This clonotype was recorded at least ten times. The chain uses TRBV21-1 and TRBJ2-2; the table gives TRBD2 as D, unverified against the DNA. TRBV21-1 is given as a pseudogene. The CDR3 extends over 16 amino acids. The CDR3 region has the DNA TGTGCCAGCAGCTATTGGCGGGGGTGGGCCACCGGGGAGCTGTTTTTT. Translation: CASSYWRGWATGELFF.

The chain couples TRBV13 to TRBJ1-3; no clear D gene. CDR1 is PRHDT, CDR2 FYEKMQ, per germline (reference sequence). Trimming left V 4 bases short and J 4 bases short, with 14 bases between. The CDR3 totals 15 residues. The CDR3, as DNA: TGTGCCAGCAGCTACGGGTCCGTTGTAGGAAACACCATATATTTT. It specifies CASSYGSVVGNTIYF.

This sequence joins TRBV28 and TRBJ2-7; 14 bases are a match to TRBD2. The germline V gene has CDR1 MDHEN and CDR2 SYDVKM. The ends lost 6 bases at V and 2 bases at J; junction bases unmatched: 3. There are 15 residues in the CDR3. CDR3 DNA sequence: TGTGCCAGCAGGGGGACTAGCGGGGGACCCTACGAGCAGTACTTC. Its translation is CASRGTSGGPYEQYF. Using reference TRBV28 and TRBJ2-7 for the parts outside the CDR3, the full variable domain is DVKVTQSSRYLVKRTGEKVFLECVQDMDHENMFWYRQDPGLGLRLIYFSYDVKMKEKGDIPEGYSVSREKKERFSLILESASTNQTSMYLCASRGTSGGPYEQYFGPGTRLTVT.

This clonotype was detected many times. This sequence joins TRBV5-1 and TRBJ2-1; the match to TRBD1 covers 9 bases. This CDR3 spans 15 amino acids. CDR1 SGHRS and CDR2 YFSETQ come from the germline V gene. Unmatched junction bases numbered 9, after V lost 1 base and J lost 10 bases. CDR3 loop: CASSLLGQGPTEQFF. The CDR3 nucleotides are TGCGCCAGCAGCTTGCTGGGACAGGGCCCTACGGAGCAGTTCTTC.

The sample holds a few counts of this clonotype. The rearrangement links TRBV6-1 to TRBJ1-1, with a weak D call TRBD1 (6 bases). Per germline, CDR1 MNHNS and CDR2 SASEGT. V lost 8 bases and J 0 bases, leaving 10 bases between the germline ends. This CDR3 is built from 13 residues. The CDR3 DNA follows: TGTGCCAGCTATGGACAGATGAACACTGAAGCTTTCTTT. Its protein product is CASYGQMNTEAFF.

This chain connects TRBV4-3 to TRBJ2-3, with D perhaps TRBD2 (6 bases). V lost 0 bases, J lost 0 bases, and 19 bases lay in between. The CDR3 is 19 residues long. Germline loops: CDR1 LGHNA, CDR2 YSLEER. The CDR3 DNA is TGCGCCAGCAGCCAAGATTGGGGGGTCGGCGGACAAAGCACAGATACGCAGTATTTT. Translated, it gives CASSQDWGVGGQSTDTQYF.

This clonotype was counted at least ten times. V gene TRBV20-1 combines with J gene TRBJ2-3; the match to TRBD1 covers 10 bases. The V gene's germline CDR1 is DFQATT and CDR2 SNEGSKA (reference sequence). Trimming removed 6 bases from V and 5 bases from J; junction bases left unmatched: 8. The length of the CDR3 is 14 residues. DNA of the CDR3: TGCAGTGCCCCCGGACAGGGGGAAGGAGATACGCAGTATTTT. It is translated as CSAPGQGEGDTQYF.

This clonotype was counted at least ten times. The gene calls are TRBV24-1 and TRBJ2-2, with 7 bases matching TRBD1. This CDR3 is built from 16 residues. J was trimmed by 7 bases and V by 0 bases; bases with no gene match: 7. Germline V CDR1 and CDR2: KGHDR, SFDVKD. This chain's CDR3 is CATSDLQGEIIGELFF. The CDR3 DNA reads TGTGCCACCAGTGATTTGCAGGGGGAGATTATCGGGGAGCTGTTTTTT.

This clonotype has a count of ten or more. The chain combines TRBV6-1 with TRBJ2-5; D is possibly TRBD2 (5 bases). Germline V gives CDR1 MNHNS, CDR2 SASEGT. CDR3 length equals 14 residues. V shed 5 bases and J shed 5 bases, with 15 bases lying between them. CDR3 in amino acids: CASSPDFTRETQYF. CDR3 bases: TGTGCCAGCAGTCCGGACTTTACGAGGGAGACCCAGTACTTC.